Listed below are T cell receptor beta chains from one sample, sequenced in a study of T cell responses to AZD1222 COVID-19 vaccine. Assay: immunoSEQ multiplex PCR; the TCRdb copy retains only in-frame clones and omits some. Among some 170,000 clones, roughly nine tenths were seen once, and the ten largest hold around 2.6%. The sample in question was peripheral blood, obtained on day 0 of AZD1222 vaccination. These receptors were collected from an adult in good health. The CDR3 runs from the conserved cysteine through the conserved F or W. A D gene is named only where the DNA matches it firmly. Size values are once, few and many counts, or a class for expanded clones, and some rows have none.

CDR3aa | CDR3nt | j_gene | v_gene | abundance | d_gene
CAIGTSSRNEQFF | TGTGCCATCGGAACTAGCTCCAGAAATGAGCAGTTCTTC | TRBJ2-1 | TRBV10-3 | . | .
CASRWDSNQPQHF | TGTGCCAGCAGATGGGACAGTAATCAGCCCCAGCATTTT | TRBJ1-5 | TRBV27 | . | TRBD1
CASSDGTSSYNEQFF | TGTGCCAGCAGTGACGGGACGAGCTCCTACAATGAGCAGTTCTTC | TRBJ2-1 | TRBV25-1 | . | .
CASSQETGELFF | TGCGCCAGCAGCCAAGAGACTGGGGAGCTGTTTTTT | TRBJ2-2 | TRBV4-1 | . | .
CASKDTEVGPEKLFF | TGTGCCAGTAAGGACACCGAAGTCGGGCCTGAAAAACTGTTTTTT | TRBJ1-4 | TRBV19 | . | .
CASSSGQGGNEKLFF | TGCGCCAGCAGTTCCGGCCAGGGGGGCAATGAAAAACTGTTTTTT | TRBJ1-4 | TRBV5-1 | . | TRBD1
CASSLDAAGPTDTQYF | TGTGCCAGCAGCTTAGATGCCGCAGGTCCCACAGATACGCAGTATTTT | TRBJ2-3 | TRBV11-2 | . | .
CASSQEGGQKETQYF | TGTGCCAGCAGCCAAGAGGGGGGACAGAAAGAGACCCAGTACTTC | TRBJ2-5 | TRBV3-1/TRBV3-2 | . | .
CAISEFAGGNTEAFF | TGTGCCATCAGTGAGTTCGCGGGTGGGAACACTGAAGCTTTCTTT | TRBJ1-1 | TRBV10-3 | . | .
CASRYNQGANYGYTF | TGTGCCAGCAGGTATAACCAGGGAGCTAACTATGGCTACACCTTC | TRBJ1-2 | TRBV6-5 | . | .
CASSRGQGINQPQHF | TGTGCCAGCAGCCGTGGACAGGGCATCAATCAGCCCCAGCATTTT | TRBJ1-5 | TRBV7-2 | once | TRBD1
CASSYDPDGPPDTQYF | TGTGCCAGCAGTTATGATCCGGATGGTCCCCCGGATACGCAGTATTTT | TRBJ2-3 | TRBV6-5 | . | .
CASGEGVTEAFF | TGTGCCAGCGGCGAGGGCGTCACTGAAGCTTTCTTT | TRBJ1-1 | TRBV5-6 | . | .
CASSGGPAGIYGYTF | TGTGCCAGCAGTGGGGGACCCGCTGGGATTTATGGCTACACCTTC | TRBJ1-2 | TRBV2 | . | .
CASSLISRGAYEQYF | TGTGCCAGCAGCTTAATATCGCGGGGGGCCTACGAGCAGTACTTC | TRBJ2-7 | TRBV7-2 | . | TRBD2
CASSLLGLPGETQYF | TGTGCCAGCAGCCTTCTGGGACTTCCGGGGGAGACCCAGTACTTC | TRBJ2-5 | TRBV5-5 | . | .
CASSIAPGGTEAFF | TGTGCCAGTAGTATTGCCCCAGGGGGCACTGAAGCTTTCTTT | TRBJ1-1 | TRBV19 | . | TRBD1
CASSERGGFGNTIYF | TGTGCCAGCAGTGAAAGGGGGGGCTTCGGAAACACCATATATTTT | TRBJ1-3 | TRBV25-1 | . | .
CASSLTTDTQYF | TGCGCCAGCAGCTTAACCACAGATACGCAGTATTTT | TRBJ2-3 | TRBV5-1 | . | .
CASSHWTALGNTEAFF | TGCGCCAGCAGCCATTGGACGGCTTTGGGGAACACTGAAGCTTTCTTT | TRBJ1-1 | TRBV5-1 | once | .
CAWERDREAGGYTF | TGTGCCTGGGAGCGGGACAGGGAAGCAGGTGGCTACACCTTC | TRBJ1-2 | TRBV30 | . | TRBD1
CASSEINEKLFF | TGTGCCAGCAGTGAGATTAATGAAAAACTGTTTTTT | TRBJ1-4 | TRBV2 | . | .